This T cell receptor (beta chain) was recovered during a study of cytomegalovirus exposure and HLA in healthy donors. At the level of the study: Earlier work reported 100 million or so unique TCR beta sequences from 150 million to 200 million T cells. Study-wide results and limits: Several of the most significant clusters were apparently associated with common viral pathogens in a later analysis. Later work found most CMV-associated TCR beta chains apparently HLA-restricted. A later analysis linked a missense DCLRE1C variant to TCR beta V- and J-gene trimming.

Details on this clone: What it binds is not known.

The PCR ran on 60 Vbeta and 13 Jbeta primers. Produced via immunoSEQ multiplex PCR; TCRdb's table is partial and in-frame only. The sample carries about 170,000 clones, about 85% recorded once. Germline lookup yields CDR1 SEHNR and CDR2 FQNEAQ (reference sequence). The CDR3 is 19 residues long. After removal of 4 bases from V and 3 bases from J, the junction contained 15 bases not matched to a gene. The material sequenced was PBMCs. The rearrangement joins TRBV7-9 to TRBJ2-3; 11 bases line up with TRBD2. This sequence was found in a man aged 25-45 years in good health and CMV-seropositive. The CDR3 loop reads CASSSLLHRLAGQTDTQYF. In nucleotides, the CDR3 is TGTGCCAGCAGCTCCCTCCTGCATCGACTAGCGGGACAAACAGATACGCAGTATTTT. The full variable domain, rest sourced from reference TRBV7-9 and TRBJ2-3, is DTGVSQNPRHKITKRGQNVTFRCDPISEHNRLYWYRQTLGQGPEFLTYFQNEAQLEKSRLLSDRFSAERPKGSFSTLEIQRTEQGDSAMYLCASSSLLHRLAGQTDTQYFGPGTRLTVL.